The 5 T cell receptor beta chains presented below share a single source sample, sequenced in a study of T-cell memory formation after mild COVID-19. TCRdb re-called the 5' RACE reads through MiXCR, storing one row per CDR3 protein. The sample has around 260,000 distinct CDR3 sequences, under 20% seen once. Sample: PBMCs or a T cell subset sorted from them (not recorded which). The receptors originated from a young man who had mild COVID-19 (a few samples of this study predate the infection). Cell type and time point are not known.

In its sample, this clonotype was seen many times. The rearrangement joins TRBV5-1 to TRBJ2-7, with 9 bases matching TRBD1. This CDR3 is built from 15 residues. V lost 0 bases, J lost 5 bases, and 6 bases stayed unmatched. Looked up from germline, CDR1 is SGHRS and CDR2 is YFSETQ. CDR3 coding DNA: TGCGCCAGCAGCTTGGCCGGACAGGGGAACCACGAGCAGTACGTC. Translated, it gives CASSLAGQGNHEQYV.

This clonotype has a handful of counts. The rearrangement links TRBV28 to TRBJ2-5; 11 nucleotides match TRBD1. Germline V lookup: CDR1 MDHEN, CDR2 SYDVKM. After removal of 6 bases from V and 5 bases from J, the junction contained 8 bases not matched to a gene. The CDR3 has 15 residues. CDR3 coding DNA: TGTGCCAGCAGATCCGGGGACAGGGGGGTGGAGACCCAGTACTTC. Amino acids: CASRSGDRGVETQYF.

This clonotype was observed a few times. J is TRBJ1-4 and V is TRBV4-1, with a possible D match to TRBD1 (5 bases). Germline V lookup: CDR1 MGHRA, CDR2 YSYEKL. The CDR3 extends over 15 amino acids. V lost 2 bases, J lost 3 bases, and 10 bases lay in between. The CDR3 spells CASSQTGTANEKLFF. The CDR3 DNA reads TGCGCCAGCAGCCAAACCGGGACGGCTAATGAAAAACTGTTTTTT.

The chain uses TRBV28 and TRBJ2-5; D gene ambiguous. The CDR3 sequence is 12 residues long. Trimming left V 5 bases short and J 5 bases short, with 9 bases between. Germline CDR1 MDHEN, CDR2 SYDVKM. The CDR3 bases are TGTGCCAGCAGTCGAGGAACCGAGACCCAGTACTTC. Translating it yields CASSRGTETQYF.

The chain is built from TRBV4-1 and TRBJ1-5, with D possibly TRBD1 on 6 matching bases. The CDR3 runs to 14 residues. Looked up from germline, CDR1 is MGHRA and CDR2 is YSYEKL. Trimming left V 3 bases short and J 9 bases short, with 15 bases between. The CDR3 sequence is CASSQAHRDAPQHF. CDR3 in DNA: TGCGCCAGCAGCCAGGCCCACAGGGATGCGCCCCAGCATTTT.